The entry below gives a single T cell receptor beta chain sequence along with its context. This clonotype was picked up many times. Its recognized antigen is unknown. No base qualities exist here, and no much larger clone lies one base off it. TCR beta CDR3 regions were amplified from RNA transcripts. The TCR CDR3 was subjected to a first round of RT-PCR using the HTBI primer set and the Qiagen OneStep RT-PCR kit. A second multiplex PCR round built the libraries, followed by size selection and purification. The libraries were sequenced on an Illumina HiSeq2000 using paired-end 100 bp reads. In the authors' own workflow: SOAPnuke was used to process the raw data, throwing out any read that contained adapters or uncalled bases, had a mean Phred below 15, or lacked an exact constant-primer or identifier match. COPE v1.2.5 was used to merge high-quality paired reads, and clonotypes were defined as unique nucleotide sequences. Clonotypes were aligned to IMGT TRBV, TRBD and TRBJ reference segments using MiTCR v1.1. Only V-J combinations with frequency above 0.0001, covering 99% to 99.2% of repertoires, were analysed. The TCS score was defined as the ratio of F50 (clonal expansion) to E x V (chaos), calculated using BLOSUM62-based TCRdist between CDR3 peptides within each V-J. Welch's t-statistics and random forest reduced several hundred V-J features to about 13, which were used in a naive Bayes classifier (R e1071). TCRdb trimmed public reads at Q25 via fastp, called clones via MiXCR and kept in-frame beta chains. Rows matching on CDR3 protein sequence are summarized as one entry with the most common DNA and genes. The V and J calls here are based on TCRdb, not the publication. The sample table holds 500,000 to 650,000 distinct CDR3 sequences, of which just under 20% were seen once. Jointly, the top ten make up over 45% of the sample.

A distance of 17 bases separates the germline ends of V and J, which lose 5 bases and 2 bases respectively. The CDR3 spans 16 residues, from the cysteine through the phenylalanine. Just the 48-base CDR3 DNA is kept, in frame starting at base 1. Via the germline V gene, CDR1 is MNHNS and CDR2 SASEGT. Ophthalmopathy patients had moderately to severely active disease, with a Clinical Activity Score of 3 or more, a NOSPECS grade of 4 or more, and a disease duration of less than 3 months. Any patient with an uncontrolled infection, another autoimmune disease, pregnancy or lactation was excluded. Clinical symptoms, serum thyroxine and TRAb, thyroid ultrasound, and orbital computed tomography formed the basis for the diagnoses. Ficoll-Paque density gradient centrifugation was used to isolate PBMCs from around 10 ml of fresh peripheral blood. Total RNA was extracted using Trizol reagent, and RNA quality was assessed on an Agilent 2100 Bioanalyzer.

The data stem from a study of T cells in Graves' hyperthyroidism and ophthalmopathy (dated by TCRdb to about 2019). For the study in its entirety: Peripheral blood samples were taken at the time of initial diagnosis, prior to any treatment. The roughly 100 discovery patients were randomly divided into training and test sets at a 7:3 ratio. Following sampling, methimazole starting at 30 mg daily was given to hyperthyroidism patients, and high-dose intravenous methylprednisolone was given to ophthalmopathy patients. A discovery cohort of approximately 97 patients, roughly 40 with Graves' ophthalmopathy and 55 to 65 with stable Graves' hyperthyroidism, was used to find distinguishing TCR V-J signatures. The paper reports TCR Vbeta CDR3 sequencing of approximately 130 peripheral blood samples: 43 ophthalmopathy, fewer than 80 hyperthyroidism and about 17 progressor patients. Whether ophthalmopathy could be predicted prospectively was tested in an independent validation cohort made up of 18 hyperthyroidism patients plus 17 patients who later progressed to ophthalmopathy. In several Graves' hyperthyroidism patients, the study also compared T-cell repertoires from thyroid tissue with T-cell repertoires from blood.

The paper as a whole reports these results and caveats: In validation, the model predicted progression to ophthalmopathy a median of about 6 months before onset, with roughly 70% sensitivity and roughly 79% specificity. A model built on a 13 V-J signature distinguished ophthalmopathy from stable hyperthyroidism, reaching about 88% sensitivity and 81.08% specificity in cross-validation and 80%/75% in testing. Most expanded thyroid clonotypes (frequency above 0.001) were also detected in blood, a finding suggesting that blood repertoires may reflect thyroid immune responses. Sample size was not statistically predetermined, and investigators were not blinded to group allocation.

The sequence was obtained from a man between 35 and 55 years old with Graves' ophthalmopathy. The specimen sequenced was blood. Rearrangement joined TRBV6-1 to TRBJ2-3, with a tentative D call of TRBD1 or TRBD2, each matching 5 bases. Here the CDR3 is given as CASSPLRGDPTDTQYF. In nucleotide form, the sequence is TGTGCCAGCAGTCCCCTGAGGGGTGACCCCACAGATACGCAGTATTTT.